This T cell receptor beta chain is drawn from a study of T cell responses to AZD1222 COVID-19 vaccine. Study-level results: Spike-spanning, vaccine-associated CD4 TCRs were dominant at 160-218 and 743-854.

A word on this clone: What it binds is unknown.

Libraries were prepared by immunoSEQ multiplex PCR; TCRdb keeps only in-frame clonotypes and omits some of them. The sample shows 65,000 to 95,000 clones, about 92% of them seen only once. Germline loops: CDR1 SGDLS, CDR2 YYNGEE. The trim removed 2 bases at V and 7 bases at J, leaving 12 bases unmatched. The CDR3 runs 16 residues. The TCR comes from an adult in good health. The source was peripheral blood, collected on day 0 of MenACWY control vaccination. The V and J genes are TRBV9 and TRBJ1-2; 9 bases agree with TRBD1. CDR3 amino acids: CASSVLWTGAVGGYTF. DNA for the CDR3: TGTGCCAGCAGCGTGCTATGGACAGGGGCAGTCGGTGGCTACACCTTC.